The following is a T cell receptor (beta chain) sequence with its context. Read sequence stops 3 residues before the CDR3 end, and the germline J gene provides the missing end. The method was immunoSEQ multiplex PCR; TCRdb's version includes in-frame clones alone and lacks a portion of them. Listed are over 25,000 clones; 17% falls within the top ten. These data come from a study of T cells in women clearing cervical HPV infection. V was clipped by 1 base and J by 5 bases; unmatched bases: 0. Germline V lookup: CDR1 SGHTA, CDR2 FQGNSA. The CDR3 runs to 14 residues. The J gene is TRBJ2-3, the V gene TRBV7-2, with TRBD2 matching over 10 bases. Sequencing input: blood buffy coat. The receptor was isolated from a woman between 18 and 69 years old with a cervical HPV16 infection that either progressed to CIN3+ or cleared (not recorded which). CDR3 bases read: TGTGCCAGCAGCTTAGTAGCGGGAGGAGATACG. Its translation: CASSLVAGGDT. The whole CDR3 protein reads CASSLVAGGDTQYF.